This paragraph reports one T cell receptor beta chain. This sample is part of a study of blood T cell repertoires in COVID-19. Overall study: Acute and convalescent COVID-19 samples came from the United States, Italy and Spain.

Under the authors' procedure: Quantification of nucleated cells was approximated via reference gene primer amplification. Here immunoSEQ multiplex PCR was the method, and the copy in TCRdb shows in-frame clones only, minus some. The V and J calls and clone size are taken from that table; D and trimming were inferred from the DNA. In the table there are 200,000 or so clones, approximately 80% of which are singletons. V lost 4 bases and J 0 bases, leaving 13 bases between the germline ends. Germline CDR1 SNHLY, CDR2 FYNNEI. There are 16 residues in the CDR3. The genes are TRBV2 and TRBJ1-3, with D hard to call. The specimen was peripheral blood. This TCR was recovered from a man between 35 and 55 years old who had recovered from COVID-19. The CDR3 region is CASSGSRSSSGNTIYF. The CDR3 DNA sequence: TGTGCCAGCAGTGGATCTCGTTCTAGCTCTGGAAACACCATATATTTT.